The source of this TCR beta chain is a study of human T cells and chemical hapten exposure. Turning to the study itself: Per-sample TCR yields varied mainly from small pooled library volume differences.

The sample holds a few counts of this clonotype. Library preparation tagged each individual cDNA molecule with a unique molecular identifier. Per the authors' pipeline: TCRs per sample had a median of around 100,000 and ranged from roughly 20,000 to 690,600. TCRdb ran MiXCR on the 5' RACE reads and lists one entry per CDR3 protein. Here the V and J calls rest on TCRdb's processing, not on the authors' analysis. This table holds roughly 120,000 distinct CDR3 sequences, around 20% found once. Before extraction, the whole blood was not fractionated, and total RNA was taken from it. Trimming shortened V by 1 base and J by 2 bases, and 9 bases separated the two germline ends. This CDR3 is 14 amino acids long. Looked up from germline, CDR1 is MNHEY and CDR2 is SMNVEV (reference sequence).

The sequence derives from a human donor in good health. The chain carries TRBV27 and TRBJ2-7; no reliable D call. The CDR3 is CASSLFGSTYEQYF. CDR3 in DNA: TGTGCCAGCAGTTTATTCGGGTCAACCTACGAGCAGTACTTC.